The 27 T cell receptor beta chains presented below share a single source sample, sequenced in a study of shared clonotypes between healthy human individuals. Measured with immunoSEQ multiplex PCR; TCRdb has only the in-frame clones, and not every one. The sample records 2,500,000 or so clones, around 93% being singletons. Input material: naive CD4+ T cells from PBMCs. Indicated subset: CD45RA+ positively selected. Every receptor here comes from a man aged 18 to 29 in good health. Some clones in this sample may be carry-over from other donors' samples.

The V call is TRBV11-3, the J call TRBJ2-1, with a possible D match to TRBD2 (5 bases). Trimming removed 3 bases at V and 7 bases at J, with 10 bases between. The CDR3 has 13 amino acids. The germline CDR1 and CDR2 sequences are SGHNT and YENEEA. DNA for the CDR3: TGTGCCAGCAGCTTCTCTAGCCTGAATGAGCAGTTCTTC. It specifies CASSFSSLNEQFF. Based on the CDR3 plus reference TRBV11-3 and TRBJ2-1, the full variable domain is EAGVVQSPRYKIIEKKQPVAFWCNPISGHNTLYWYLQNLGQGPELLIRYENEEAVDDSQLPKDRFSAERLKGVDSTLKIQPAELGDSAVYLCASSFSSLNEQFFGPGTRLTVL.

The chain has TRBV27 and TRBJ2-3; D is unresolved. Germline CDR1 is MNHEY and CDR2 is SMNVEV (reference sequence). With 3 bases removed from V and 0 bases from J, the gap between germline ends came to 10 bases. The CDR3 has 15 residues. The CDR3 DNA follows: TGTGCCAGCAGTTTCGGTGCTAGAAGCACAGATACGCAGTATTTT. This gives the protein CASSFGARSTDTQYF.

Here the CDR3 DNA reads TGTGCCAGTAGTATTAGACGGCAGATTATAGAGACCCAGTACTTC. Translated: CASSIRRQIIETQYF. The V and J genes are TRBV19 and TRBJ2-5; D unresolved. V was clipped by 3 bases and J by 4 bases, with 15 bases between them. In germline, CDR1 is LNHDA, CDR2 SQIVND (reference sequence). The CDR3 has 15 amino acids.

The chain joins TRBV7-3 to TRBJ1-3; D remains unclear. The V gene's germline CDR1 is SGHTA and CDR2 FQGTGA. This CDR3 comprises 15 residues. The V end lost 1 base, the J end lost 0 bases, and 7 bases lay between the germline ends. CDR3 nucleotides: TGTGCCAGCAGCTTAATGTCGAGCTCTGGAAACACCATATATTTT. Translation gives CASSLMSSSGNTIYF.

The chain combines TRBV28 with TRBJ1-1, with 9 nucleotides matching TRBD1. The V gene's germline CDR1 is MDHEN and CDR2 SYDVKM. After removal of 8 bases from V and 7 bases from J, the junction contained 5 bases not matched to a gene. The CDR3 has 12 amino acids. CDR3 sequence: CASGYRGLEAFF. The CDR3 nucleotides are TGTGCCAGCGGGTACAGGGGGCTTGAAGCTTTCTTT. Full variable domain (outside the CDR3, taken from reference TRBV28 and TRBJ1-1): DVKVTQSSRYLVKRTGEKVFLECVQDMDHENMFWYRQDPGLGLRLIYFSYDVKMKEKGDIPEGYSVSREKKERFSLILESASTNQTSMYLCASGYRGLEAFFGQGTRLTVV.

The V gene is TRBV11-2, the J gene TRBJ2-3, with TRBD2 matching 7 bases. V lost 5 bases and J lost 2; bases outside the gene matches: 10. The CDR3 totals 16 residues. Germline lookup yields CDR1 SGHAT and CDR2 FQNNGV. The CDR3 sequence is CASSPLAGASTDTQYF. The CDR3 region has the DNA TGTGCCAGCAGCCCTTTGGCGGGAGCGTCCACAGATACGCAGTATTTT.

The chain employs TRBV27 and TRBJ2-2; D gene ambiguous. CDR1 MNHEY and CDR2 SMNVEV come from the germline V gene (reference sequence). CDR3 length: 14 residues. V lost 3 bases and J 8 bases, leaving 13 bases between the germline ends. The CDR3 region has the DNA TGTGCCAGCAGTTTCCGGCTTACCGAGGGGGAGCTGTTTTTT. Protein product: CASSFRLTEGELFF.

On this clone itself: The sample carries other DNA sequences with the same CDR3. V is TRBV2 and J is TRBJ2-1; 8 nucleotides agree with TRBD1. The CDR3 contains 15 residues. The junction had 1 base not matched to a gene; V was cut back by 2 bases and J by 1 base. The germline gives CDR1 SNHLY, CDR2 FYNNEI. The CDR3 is CASSEQGASYNEQFF. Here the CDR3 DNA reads TGTGCCAGCAGTGAACAGGGGGCGTCCTACAATGAGCAGTTCTTC.

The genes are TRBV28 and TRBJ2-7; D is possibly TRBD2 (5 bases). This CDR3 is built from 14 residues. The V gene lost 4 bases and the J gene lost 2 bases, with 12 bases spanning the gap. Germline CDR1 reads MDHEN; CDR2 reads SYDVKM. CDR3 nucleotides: TGTGCCAGCAGTTACCCCGGGGTTCCCTACGAGCAGTACTTC. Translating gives CASSYPGVPYEQYF. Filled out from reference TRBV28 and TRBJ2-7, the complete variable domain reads DVKVTQSSRYLVKRTGEKVFLECVQDMDHENMFWYRQDPGLGLRLIYFSYDVKMKEKGDIPEGYSVSREKKERFSLILESASTNQTSMYLCASSYPGVPYEQYFGPGTRLTVT.

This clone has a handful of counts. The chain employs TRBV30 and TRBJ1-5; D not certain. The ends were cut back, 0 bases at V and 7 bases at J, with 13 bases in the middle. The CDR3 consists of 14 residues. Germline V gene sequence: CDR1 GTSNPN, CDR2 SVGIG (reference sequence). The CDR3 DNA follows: TGTGCCTGGAGTGTAGGGTCTGTCGGACAGCCCCAGCATTTT. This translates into CAWSVGSVGQPQHF.

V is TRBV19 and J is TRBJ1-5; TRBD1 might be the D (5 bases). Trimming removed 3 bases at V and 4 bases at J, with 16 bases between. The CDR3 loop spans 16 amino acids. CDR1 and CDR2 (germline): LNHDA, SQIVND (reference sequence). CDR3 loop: CASSIWAGIRNQPQHF. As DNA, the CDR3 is TGTGCCAGTAGTATCTGGGCAGGGATTAGAAATCAGCCCCAGCATTTT. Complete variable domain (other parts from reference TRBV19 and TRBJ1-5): DGGITQSPKYLFRKEGQNVTLSCEQNLNHDAMYWYRQDPGQGLRLIYYSQIVNDFQKGDIAEGYSVSREKKESFPLTVTSAQKNPTAFYLCASSIWAGIRNQPQHFGDGTRLSIL.

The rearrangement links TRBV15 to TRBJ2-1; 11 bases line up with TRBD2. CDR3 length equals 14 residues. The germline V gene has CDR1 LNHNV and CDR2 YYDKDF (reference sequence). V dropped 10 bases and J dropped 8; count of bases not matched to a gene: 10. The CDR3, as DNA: TGTGCCATCCACCCGGGACTAGCGGAGGATGAGCAGTTCTTC. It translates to CAIHPGLAEDEQFF. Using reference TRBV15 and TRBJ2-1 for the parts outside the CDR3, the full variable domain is DAMVIQNPRYQVTQFGKPVTLSCSQTLNHNVMYWYQQKSSQAPKLLFHYYDKDFNNEADTPDNFQSRRPNTSFCFLDIRSPGLGDTAMYLCAIHPGLAEDEQFFGPGTRLTVL.

CDR3 residues: CASTTLGSRIEQFF. CDR3 in DNA: TGTGCCAGCACCACCTTGGGGTCACGTATTGAGCAGTTCTTC. The chain uses TRBV28 and TRBJ2-1, with D hard to call. The CDR3 sequence is 14 residues long. Trimming pared 7 bases from V and 9 bases from J, leaving 19 bases between. From germline, CDR1 is MDHEN and CDR2 SYDVKM.

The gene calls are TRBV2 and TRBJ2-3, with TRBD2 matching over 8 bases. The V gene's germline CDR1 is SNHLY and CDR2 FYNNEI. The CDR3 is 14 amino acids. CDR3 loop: CGGSSGGRFDTQYF. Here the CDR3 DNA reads TGTGGCGGGAGTAGCGGCGGGAGGTTTGATACGCAGTATTTT. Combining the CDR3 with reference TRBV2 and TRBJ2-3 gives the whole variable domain EPEVTQTPSHQVTQMGQEVILRCVPISNHLYFYWYRQILGQKVEFLVSFYNNEISEKSEIFDDQFSVERPDGSNFTLKIRSTKLEDSAMYFCGGSSGGRFDTQYFGPGTRLTVL.

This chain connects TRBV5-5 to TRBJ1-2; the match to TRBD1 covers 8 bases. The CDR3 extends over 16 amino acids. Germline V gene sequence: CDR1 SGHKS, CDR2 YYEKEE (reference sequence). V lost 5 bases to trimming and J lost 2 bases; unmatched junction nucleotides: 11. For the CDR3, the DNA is TGTGCCAGCAGAAATATCCCGGCAGGGGGCAACTATGGCTACACCTTC. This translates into CASRNIPAGGNYGYTF.

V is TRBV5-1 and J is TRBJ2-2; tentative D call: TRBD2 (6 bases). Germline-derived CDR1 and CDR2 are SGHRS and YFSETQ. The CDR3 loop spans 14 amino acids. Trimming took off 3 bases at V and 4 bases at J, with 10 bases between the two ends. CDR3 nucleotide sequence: TGCGCCAGCAGCTGGGGACTCTTCACCGGGGAGCTGTTTTTT. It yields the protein CASSWGLFTGELFF.

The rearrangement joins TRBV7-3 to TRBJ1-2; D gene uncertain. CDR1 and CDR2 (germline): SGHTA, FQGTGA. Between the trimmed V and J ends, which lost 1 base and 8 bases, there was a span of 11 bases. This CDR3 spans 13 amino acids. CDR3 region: CASSLNGLDGYTF. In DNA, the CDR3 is TGTGCCAGCAGCTTAAACGGTTTGGACGGCTACACCTTC.

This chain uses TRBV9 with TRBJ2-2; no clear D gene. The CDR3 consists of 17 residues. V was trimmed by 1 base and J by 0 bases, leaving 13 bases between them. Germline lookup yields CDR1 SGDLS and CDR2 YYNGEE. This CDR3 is CASSVFSRNANTGELFF. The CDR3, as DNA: TGTGCCAGCAGCGTATTTTCCCGGAACGCGAACACCGGGGAGCTGTTTTTT.

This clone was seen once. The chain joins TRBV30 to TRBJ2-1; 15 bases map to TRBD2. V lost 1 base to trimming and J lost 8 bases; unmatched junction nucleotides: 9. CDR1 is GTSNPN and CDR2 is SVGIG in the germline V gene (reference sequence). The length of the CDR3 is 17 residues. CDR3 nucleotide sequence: TGTGCCTGGAGTGCCGGACTAGCGGGAGGGCCGGGAGATGAGCAGTTCTTC. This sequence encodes CAWSAGLAGGPGDEQFF.

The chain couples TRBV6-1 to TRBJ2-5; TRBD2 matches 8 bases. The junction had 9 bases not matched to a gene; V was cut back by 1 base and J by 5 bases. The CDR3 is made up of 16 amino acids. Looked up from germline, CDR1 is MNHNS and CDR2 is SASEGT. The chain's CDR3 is CASSEGLAGGLETQYF. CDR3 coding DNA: TGTGCCAGCAGTGAAGGCCTCGCGGGAGGTCTCGAGACCCAGTACTTC.

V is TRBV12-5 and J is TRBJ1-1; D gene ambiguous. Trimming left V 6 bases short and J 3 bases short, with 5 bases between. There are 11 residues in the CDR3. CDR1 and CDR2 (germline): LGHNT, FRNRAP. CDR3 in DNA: TGTGCTAGTGGGTCCGACACTGAAGCTTTCTTT. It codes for CASGSDTEAFF.

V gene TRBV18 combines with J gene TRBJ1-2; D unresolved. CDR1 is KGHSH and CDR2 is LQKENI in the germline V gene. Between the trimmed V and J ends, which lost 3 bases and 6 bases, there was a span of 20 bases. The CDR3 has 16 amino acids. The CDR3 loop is CASSPNGRREVNGYTF. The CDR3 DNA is TGTGCCAGCTCACCGAATGGGAGGAGGGAAGTTAATGGCTACACCTTC.

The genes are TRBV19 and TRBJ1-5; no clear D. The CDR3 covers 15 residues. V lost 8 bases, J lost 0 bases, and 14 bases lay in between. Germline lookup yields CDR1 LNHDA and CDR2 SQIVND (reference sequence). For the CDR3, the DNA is TGTGCCAGTTGGGCGGAGCCTTATAGCAATCAGCCCCAGCATTTT. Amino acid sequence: CASWAEPYSNQPQHF.

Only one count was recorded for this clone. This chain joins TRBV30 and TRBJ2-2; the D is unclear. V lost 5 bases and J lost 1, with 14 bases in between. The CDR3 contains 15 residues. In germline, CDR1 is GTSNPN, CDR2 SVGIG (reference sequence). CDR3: CAWPGPDLNTGELFF. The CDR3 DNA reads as TGTGCCTGGCCTGGACCAGACTTGAACACCGGGGAGCTGTTTTTT.

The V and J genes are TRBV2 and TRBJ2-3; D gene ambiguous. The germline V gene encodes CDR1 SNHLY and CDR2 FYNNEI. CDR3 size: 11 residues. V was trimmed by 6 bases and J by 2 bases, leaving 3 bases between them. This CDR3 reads CASRNTDTQYF. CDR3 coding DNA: TGTGCCAGCAGAAACACAGATACGCAGTATTTT.

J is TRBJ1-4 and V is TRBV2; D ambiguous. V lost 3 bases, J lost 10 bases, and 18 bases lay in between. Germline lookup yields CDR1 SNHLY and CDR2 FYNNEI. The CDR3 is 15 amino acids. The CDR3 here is CASSDSGTNFGKLFF. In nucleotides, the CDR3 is TGTGCCAGCAGTGATTCGGGAACCAATTTTGGAAAACTGTTTTTT.

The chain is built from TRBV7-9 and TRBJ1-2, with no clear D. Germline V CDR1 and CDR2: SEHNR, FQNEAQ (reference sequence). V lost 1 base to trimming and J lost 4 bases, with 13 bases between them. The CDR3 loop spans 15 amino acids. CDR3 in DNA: TGTGCCAGCAGCTTAGTAGCTGGCGGAATCTATGGCTACACCTTC. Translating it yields CASSLVAGGIYGYTF.